These 15 T cell receptor beta chains came from one sample sequenced in a study of Ad26.COV2.S vaccination and SARS-CoV-2 variants. Assay used: immunoSEQ multiplex PCR; TCRdb lists only in-frame clones, some missing. The sample gives roughly 350,000 clones, roughly 90% of which show up once; about 4.6% is in the top ten. Noted treatment: around 19 received Ad26.COV2.S at low or high dose, single or two shots; about 5 received placebo; per-sample allocation not given. Specimen acquisition occurred on day 63 following the initial vaccine or placebo injection. The starting material was peripheral blood, obtained in a trial of Ad26.COV2.S vaccine versus placebo. These receptor sequences come from a person between 18 and 65 years old who received the Ad26.COV2.S COVID-19 vaccine or a placebo.

A note on this clone: An end of the junction does not agree with germline; a read error may underlie this. The chain couples TRBV7-7 to TRBJ2-5, with a tentative D call TRBD2 (5 bases). Germline V gives CDR1 SSHAT, CDR2 FNYEAQ (reference sequence). The CDR3 is made up of 15 amino acids. DNA for the CDR3: TGTGCTAGCAGCGCTTCCTCGGGGAGAATAGAGACCCAGTACTTC. Its protein product is CASSASSGRIETQYF.

The chain is built from TRBV27 and TRBJ2-4; D is possibly TRBD1 (6 bases). This CDR3 is 17 amino acids long. CDR1 and CDR2 from the germline V gene are MNHEY and SMNVEV (reference sequence). The germline V and J ends were trimmed by 5 bases and 0 bases, with 17 bases remaining between them. The CDR3 bases are TGTGCCAGCAGTCCCGATTACAGGGCCCTAGCCAAAAACATTCAGTACTTC. This encodes CASSPDYRALAKNIQYF.

The V call is TRBV28, the J call TRBJ1-1; D unclear. The V and J ends lost 8 bases and 1 base respectively, with 5 bases between them. Germline V CDR1 and CDR2: MDHEN, SYDVKM. The CDR3 is 11 residues long. The CDR3 is CASEGNTEAFF. The DNA for the CDR3 is TGTGCCAGCGAGGGGAACACTGAAGCTTTCTTT.

The V and J genes are TRBV5-1 and TRBJ1-6; 8 bases agree with TRBD1. The CDR3 length is 14 residues. Trimming removed 3 bases from V and 9 bases from J; junction bases left unmatched: 5. Germline V gene sequence: CDR1 SGHRS, CDR2 YFSETQ. Here the CDR3 reads CASSSTGAGSPLHF. The CDR3 nucleotides are TGCGCCAGCAGCTCGACAGGGGCCGGTTCACCCCTCCACTTT.

The chain recombines TRBV27 with TRBJ2-3, with 9 bases that match TRBD1. J was trimmed by 6 bases and V by 4 bases; bases with no gene match: 11. The CDR3 consists of 16 residues. The V gene's germline CDR1 is MNHEY and CDR2 SMNVEV (reference sequence). The chain's CDR3 is CASSSLGQGLGDTQYF. The CDR3, as DNA: TGTGCCAGCAGTTCTCTGGGACAGGGTTTGGGTGATACGCAGTATTTT.

This chain connects TRBV7-9 to TRBJ2-1, with D possibly matching TRBD2 (6 bases). There are 11 residues in the CDR3. Germline V lookup: CDR1 SEHNR, CDR2 FQNEAQ (reference sequence). V shed 3 bases and J shed 10 bases, with 7 bases lying between them. The CDR3: CASSFRGEQFF. CDR3 nucleotides: TGTGCCAGCAGCTTCCGGGGGGAGCAGTTCTTC.

J is TRBJ2-3 and V is TRBV4-1; D is possibly TRBD1 or TRBD2 (5 bases each). CDR3 length: 16 residues. Trimming took 3 bases from V and 1 from J, leaving 14 bases between them. Germline V CDR1 and CDR2: MGHRA, YSYEKL. The CDR3 DNA sequence: TGCGCCAGCAGCCATTCCCGGGACGGGGGCACAGATACGCAGTATTTT. It yields the protein CASSHSRDGGTDTQYF.

Concerning this clone itself: The identical CDR3 is also encoded by other nucleotide sequences in the sample. The chain employs TRBV11-2 and TRBJ2-5; D is ambiguous. CDR3 length equals 12 residues. V dropped 2 bases and J dropped 5 bases, with 6 bases sitting between them. Germline values: CDR1 SGHAT, CDR2 FQNNGV. Here the CDR3 reads CASSLRRETQYF. CDR3 nucleotides: TGTGCCAGCAGCTTAAGAAGGGAGACCCAGTACTTC.

This clone was recorded at least ten times. The rearrangement uses TRBV27 and TRBJ2-7; 8 bases fit TRBD1. V lost 1 base and J lost 2; bases outside the gene matches: 7. Germline V gene sequence: CDR1 MNHEY, CDR2 SMNVEV (reference sequence). The CDR3 totals 16 residues. CDR3 region: CASSLYGTGLTYEQYF. The CDR3, as DNA: TGTGCCAGCAGTTTATATGGGACAGGTCTGACCTACGAGCAGTACTTC.

The chain is built from TRBV4-1 and TRBJ2-1; 12 bases line up with TRBD2. CDR1 MGHRA and CDR2 YSYEKL come from the germline V gene. With 4 bases clipped from V and 6 bases from J, the junction kept 4 bases outside the gene matches. This CDR3 contains 15 residues. The CDR3, as DNA: TGCGCCAGCAGCCGTGGGACTAGCGGGCCCAATGAGCAGTTCTTC. Translation: CASSRGTSGPNEQFF.

This rearrangement joins TRBV5-8 to TRBJ1-6; maybe TRBD1 (5 bases). Germline V lookup: CDR1 SGHTS, CDR2 YDEGEE. Trimming removed 3 bases at V and 7 bases at J, with 14 bases between. The CDR3 is made up of 15 amino acids. Here the CDR3 reads CASSSSGTGNSPLHF. The CDR3 nucleotides read TGTGCCAGCAGCTCCTCAGGGACGGGGAATTCACCCCTCCACTTT.

This rearrangement joins TRBV9 to TRBJ2-6, with D possibly TRBD1 on 5 matching bases. Trimming stripped 3 bases from V and 1 base from J, with 11 bases between. The CDR3 is 16 amino acids. The germline gives CDR1 SGDLS, CDR2 YYNGEE. CDR3 sequence: CASSASRGSGANVLTF. CDR3 in DNA: TGTGCCAGCAGCGCCTCAAGGGGTTCTGGGGCCAACGTCCTGACTTTC.

V gene TRBV7-2 combines with J gene TRBJ1-2, with D hard to call. The CDR3 is 16 amino acids. CDR1 is SGHTA, CDR2 FQGNSA, per germline. V lost 2 bases and J 5 bases, leaving 18 bases between the germline ends. Here the CDR3 DNA reads TGTGCCAGCAGCTTACAGGTGTCGGGCCCTGGATATGGCTACACCTTC. It yields the protein CASSLQVSGPGYGYTF. The variable domain in full, with the rest retrieved from reference TRBV7-2 and TRBJ1-2, is GAGVSQSPSNKVTEKGKDVELRCDPISGHTALYWYRQSLGQGLEFLIYFQGNSAPDKSGLPSDRFSAERTGGSVSTLTIQRTQQEDSAVYLCASSLQVSGPGYGYTFGSGTRLTVV.

This clone was counted a single time. V usage is TRBV9 and J usage is TRBJ2-3; D not resolved. The CDR3 has 14 residues. V dropped 3 bases and J dropped 1 base, with 9 bases sitting between them. Germline lookup yields CDR1 SGDLS and CDR2 YYNGEE. CDR3 DNA: TGTGCCAGCAGCGAGGGTTCGGGCACAGATACGCAGTATTTT. Translation gives CASSEGSGTDTQYF.

This chain uses TRBV5-1 with TRBJ1-2; D is uncertain. The V gene's germline CDR1 is SGHRS and CDR2 YFSETQ. Trimming left V 7 bases short and J 5 bases short, with 9 bases between. This CDR3 is 11 amino acids long. Here the CDR3 reads CASGASYGYTF. CDR3 bases: TGCGCCAGCGGCGCCAGTTATGGCTACACCTTC.